These 27 T cell receptor beta chains came from one sample sequenced in a study of T cell changes during pregnancy in multiple sclerosis. Sequencing used immunoSEQ multiplex PCR; TCRdb keeps in-frame clones, though not all of them. The sample has approximately 44,000 clones, roughly 92% seen once. Sequencing used CD4+ T cells from peripheral blood mononuclear cells, obtained in the first trimester of pregnancy. All receptors derive from a female donor with multiple sclerosis, enrolled in a pregnancy study.

The gene calls are TRBV5-6 and TRBJ2-7; TRBD1 matches 9 bases. Germline CDR1 SGHDT, CDR2 YYEEEE. V lost 4 bases, J lost 3 bases, and 8 bases stayed unmatched. This CDR3 is built from 15 residues. The CDR3 region has the DNA TGTGCCAGCAGCCCCGGGACAGGGTTTTACTACGAGCAGTACTTC. Translation: CASSPGTGFYYEQYF.

The V call is TRBV7-2, the J call TRBJ2-7; 8 bases are a match to TRBD1. The CDR3 is 14 amino acids. The germline gives CDR1 SGHTA, CDR2 FQGNSA. Trimming cost V 4 bases and J 2 bases; bases outside gene matches: 4. This CDR3 reads CASSSRQGPYEQYF. The CDR3 nucleotides are TGTGCCAGCAGCTCCCGACAGGGGCCCTACGAGCAGTACTTC.

The chain is built from TRBV5-6 and TRBJ2-1; the match to TRBD2 covers 8 bases. CDR1 is SGHDT, CDR2 YYEEEE, per germline. The CDR3 totals 15 residues. V was clipped by 7 bases and J by 5 bases; unmatched bases: 11. As DNA, the CDR3 is TGTGCCAGCGGCACGGGGACTAGGAGAGACAATGAGCAGTTCTTC. It translates to CASGTGTRRDNEQFF. Full variable domain (remainder filled in from reference TRBV5-6 and TRBJ2-1): DAGVTQSPTHLIKTRGQQVTLRCSPKSGHDTVSWYQQALGQGPQFIFQYYEEEERQRGNFPDRFSGHQFPNYSSELNVNALLLGDSALYLCASGTGTRRDNEQFFGPGTRLTVL.

This chain uses TRBV9 with TRBJ2-5; 9 bases fit TRBD1. The length of the CDR3 is 16 residues. V gave up 4 bases and J gave up 5 bases; unmatched junction bases: 12. Germline CDR1 is SGDLS and CDR2 is YYNGEE. The CDR3 coding sequence is TGTGCCAGCAGCCGTTGGGGGACAGGGTTCGACGAGACCCAGTACTTC. It is translated as CASSRWGTGFDETQYF.

This clone appeared once. V is TRBV11-3 and J is TRBJ2-7, with 11 bases lining up with TRBD2. Losses at the gene ends were 4 bases for V and 0 bases for J; bases not matched to a gene: 2. Germline V gene lookup returns CDR1 SGHNT and CDR2 YENEEA. The CDR3 consists of 15 residues. The CDR3 reads CASSSSGRSSYEQYF. The CDR3 nucleotides are TGTGCCAGCAGCTCTAGCGGGAGGAGCTCCTACGAGCAGTACTTC.

This sequence joins TRBV2 and TRBJ2-5; 9 nucleotides agree with TRBD2. Germline V gives CDR1 SNHLY, CDR2 FYNNEI. CDR3 length: 15 residues. Germline trimming cut 6 bases from V and 6 bases from J; bases unmatched to any gene: 11. CDR3 DNA: TGTGCCAGCAGGGACCGGCGGGAGGGCCAGAAGACCCAGTACTTC. As protein: CASRDRREGQKTQYF.

The V gene is TRBV5-1, the J gene TRBJ2-2; 14 positions agree with TRBD2. Germline V gene lookup returns CDR1 SGHRS and CDR2 YFSETQ. The CDR3 totals 19 residues. J gave up 4 bases and V 0 bases, and 8 bases lay outside the gene matches. CDR3 residues: CASSLGMGLAGVGTGELFF. CDR3 nucleotides: TGCGCCAGCAGCTTGGGGATGGGACTAGCGGGAGTTGGCACCGGGGAGCTGTTTTTT.

This chain links TRBV5-1 with TRBJ2-3; the D gene is possibly TRBD2 (5 bases). This CDR3 has 16 residues. CDR1 and CDR2 (germline): SGHRS, YFSETQ. Trimming cost V 0 bases and J 2 bases, with 13 bases left between them. The CDR3 DNA follows: TGCGCCAGCAGCTTGGTCCGGCTAGCATCCACAGATACGCAGTATTTT. It codes for CASSLVRLASTDTQYF.

The chain combines TRBV28 with TRBJ1-2, with no clear D. This CDR3 is built from 13 residues. With 2 bases removed from V and 2 bases from J, the gap between germline ends came to 6 bases. Germline loops: CDR1 MDHEN, CDR2 SYDVKM. CDR3 loop: CASSLIQNYGYTF. The CDR3 DNA sequence: TGTGCCAGCAGTTTAATACAAAACTATGGCTACACCTTC.

V is TRBV5-1 and J is TRBJ1-1, with D uncertain. The CDR3 contains 15 residues. Looked up from germline, CDR1 is SGHRS and CDR2 is YFSETQ. The V end was cut by 4 bases, the J end by 0 bases, with 13 bases between. In nucleotides, the CDR3 is TGCGCCAGCAGCCCGGAGCCGGGTTTGAACACTGAAGCTTTCTTT. It specifies CASSPEPGLNTEAFF.

The table lists this clone with a count of one. The chain has TRBV6-1 and TRBJ2-7, with D perhaps TRBD1 (5 bases). V was clipped by 5 bases and J by 7 bases, with 15 bases between them. The CDR3 covers 13 residues. From germline, CDR1 is MNHNS and CDR2 SASEGT. The CDR3 here is CASSPPAREEQYF. The CDR3 DNA sequence: TGTGCCAGCAGTCCCCCTGCCAGGGAAGAGCAGTACTTC.

This chain links TRBV6-6 with TRBJ2-3; 11 nucleotides agree with TRBD2. The CDR3 totals 16 residues. Germline-derived CDR1 and CDR2 are MNHNY and SVGAGI (reference sequence). J was trimmed by 5 bases and V by 7 bases; bases with no gene match: 11. In DNA form, the CDR3 reads TGTGCCAGCAAGAGGCTAGCGGGAGGCTTGAGAGATACGCAGTATTTT. This codes for CASKRLAGGLRDTQYF.

The chain employs TRBV28 and TRBJ1-3; 7 nucleotides line up with TRBD1. V trimming: 5 bases; J trimming: 1 base; junction bases outside the gene matches: 8. Germline lookup yields CDR1 MDHEN and CDR2 SYDVKM. The CDR3 runs 16 residues. CDR3 nucleotide sequence: TGTGCCAGCAGTCCGACAGGGTCACGGTCTGGAAACACCATATATTTT. Protein: CASSPTGSRSGNTIYF.

This clone occurred once. CDR3 nucleotides: TGTGCCAGCAGTTTAACCTGGGAGGCCTTATGGGGCTACACCTTC. It encodes CASSLTWEALWGYTF. The rearrangement joins TRBV27 to TRBJ1-2; D is uncertain. This CDR3 comprises 15 residues. CDR1 and CDR2 from the germline V gene are MNHEY and SMNVEV (reference sequence). Trimming left V 2 bases short and J 8 bases short, with 18 bases between.

J is TRBJ2-1 and V is TRBV15, with 7 bases fitting TRBD1. This CDR3 contains 13 residues. Germline CDR1 reads LNHNV; CDR2 reads YYDKDF (reference sequence). V trimming: 8 bases; J trimming: 5 bases; junction bases outside the gene matches: 6. The CDR3 spells CATLTGPHNEQFF. In DNA form, the CDR3 reads TGTGCCACCCTGACAGGGCCCCACAATGAGCAGTTCTTC.

The gene calls are TRBV19 and TRBJ2-3; tentative D call: TRBD1 (7 bases). The V end was cut by 5 bases, the J end by 5 bases, with 17 bases between. The CDR3 sequence is 15 residues long. Germline CDR1 LNHDA, CDR2 SQIVND (reference sequence). Written as DNA, the CDR3 is TGTGCCAGTAGTCAGGACAGGCGGAGGGTAGATACGCAGTATTTT. Amino acids: CASSQDRRRVDTQYF.

The chain combines TRBV2 with TRBJ1-5; 8 bases are shared with TRBD1. The CDR3 has 15 residues. The J segment lost 3 bases and the V segment lost 3 bases, leaving 4 bases of the junction unmatched. Germline V CDR1 and CDR2: SNHLY, FYNNEI. As DNA, the CDR3 is TGTGCCAGCAGTGATTCAGGGGGCATCAATCAGCCCCAGCATTTT. Protein product: CASSDSGGINQPQHF.

The chain is built from TRBV28 and TRBJ1-4; D is undetermined. Germline V gives CDR1 MDHEN, CDR2 SYDVKM. Trimming took 4 bases from V and 7 from J, leaving 16 bases between them. The CDR3 contains 15 residues. The CDR3 spells CASSSSGGMGEKLFF. The CDR3 DNA sequence: TGTGCCAGCAGTTCATCCGGAGGGATGGGTGAAAAACTGTTTTTT.

V and J are TRBV7-2 and TRBJ2-5, with a weak D call TRBD2 (7 bases). In germline, CDR1 is SGHTA, CDR2 FQGNSA. This CDR3 region has 15 residues. V lost 1 base, J lost 5 bases, and 14 bases lay in between. DNA of the CDR3: TGTGCCAGCAGCTTAGGAGGCGGGGGCGCGGAGACCCAGTACTTC. Translated, it gives CASSLGGGGAETQYF.

This clone has a single count. The chain recombines TRBV10-3 with TRBJ2-7, with a tentative D call TRBD1 (6 bases). The germline V gene encodes CDR1 ENHRY and CDR2 SYGVKD. The CDR3 runs to 15 residues. The germline V and J ends were trimmed by 7 bases and 2 bases, with 18 bases remaining between them. The DNA for the CDR3 is TGTGCCATCAAAGGAGCATCGGACAGAGCCTACGAGCAGTACTTC. Amino acids: CAIKGASDRAYEQYF.

This clone was seen once. This rearrangement joins TRBV7-9 to TRBJ2-7, with TRBD1 identical over 10 bases. CDR3 length equals 17 residues. In germline, CDR1 is SEHNR, CDR2 FQNEAQ (reference sequence). The trim removed 4 bases at V and 2 bases at J, leaving 11 bases unmatched. The CDR3: CASSSRREGTGAYEQYF. CDR3 nucleotide sequence: TGTGCCAGCAGCTCCCGTCGAGAAGGGACAGGGGCCTACGAGCAGTACTTC. The full variable domain, with the rest looked up from reference TRBV7-9 and TRBJ2-7, is DTGVSQNPRHKITKRGQNVTFRCDPISEHNRLYWYRQTLGQGPEFLTYFQNEAQLEKSRLLSDRFSAERPKGSFSTLEIQRTEQGDSAMYLCASSSRREGTGAYEQYFGPGTRLTVT.

The chain uses TRBV5-1 and TRBJ2-1; D may be TRBD2 (5 bases). Per the germline V gene, CDR1 is SGHRS and CDR2 is YFSETQ. The CDR3 length is 15 residues. The V and J ends lost 4 bases and 10 bases respectively, with 21 bases between them. CDR3 nucleotide sequence: TGCGCCAGCAGCCCCCTTGGCACCCCCGGGAAGGAGCAGTTCTTC. The encoded protein is CASSPLGTPGKEQFF.

V usage is TRBV28 and J usage is TRBJ1-1, with D unresolved. This CDR3 has 15 residues. The ends were cut back, 4 bases at V and 7 bases at J, with 19 bases in the middle. The germline V gene encodes CDR1 MDHEN and CDR2 SYDVKM. The CDR3 spells CASSSRPGSGVEAFF. The CDR3 nucleotides read TGTGCCAGCAGTTCCCGCCCGGGATCTGGGGTTGAAGCTTTCTTT.

In nucleotides, the CDR3 is TGTGCCATCGCTAGCGGGACCCTCGACGAGCAGTACTTC. Protein: CAIASGTLDEQYF. The chain joins TRBV28 to TRBJ2-7; 9 bases map to TRBD2. Germline V gives CDR1 MDHEN, CDR2 SYDVKM. The length of the CDR3 is 13 residues. V lost 10 bases to trimming and J lost 5 bases; unmatched junction nucleotides: 9.

The chain is built from TRBV10-3 and TRBJ2-7, with TRBD1 matching over 8 bases. Looked up from germline, CDR1 is ENHRY and CDR2 is SYGVKD. Trimming took 6 bases from V and 5 from J; bases not matched to a gene: 9. This CDR3 has 14 amino acids. The CDR3 loop is CAIRSTGESHEQYF. DNA of the CDR3: TGTGCCATCAGGTCGACAGGGGAATCACACGAGCAGTACTTC.

CDR3 coding DNA: TGTGCCAGCAGCTTACCAGGGGTGAACACTGAAGCTTTCTTT. Translation gives CASSLPGVNTEAFF. V is TRBV7-9 and J is TRBJ1-1; D is possibly TRBD1 (6 bases). Germline loops: CDR1 SEHNR, CDR2 FQNEAQ (reference sequence). The CDR3 has 14 amino acids. The ends were cut back, 2 bases at V and 0 bases at J, with 7 bases in the middle. The variable domain in full, completed from reference TRBV7-9 and TRBJ1-1, reads DTGVSQNPRHKITKRGQNVTFRCDPISEHNRLYWYRQTLGQGPEFLTYFQNEAQLEKSRLLSDRFSAERPKGSFSTLEIQRTEQGDSAMYLCASSLPGVNTEAFFGQGTRLTVV.

The J gene is TRBJ2-5, the V gene TRBV28; D call uncertain. The CDR3 extends over 13 amino acids. Germline V gene sequence: CDR1 MDHEN, CDR2 SYDVKM. V was cut by 2 bases and J by 5 bases, with 9 bases left in between. CDR3 DNA sequence: TGTGCCAGCAGTTTAATATCCCCCGAGACCCAGTACTTC. Its translation: CASSLISPETQYF.